This record concerns one T cell receptor (beta chain) sequence. The source of the sample is a study of blood T cell repertoires in COVID-19. On the study more broadly: There were acute and convalescent COVID-19 samples, and they came from the United States, Italy and Spain. From T cells, B-cell-depleted T cells, or PBMCs came the material, which was cDNA or gDNA.

The CDR3 extends over 15 amino acids. V was trimmed by 1 base and J by 6 bases, leaving 16 bases between them. The germline CDR1 and CDR2 sequences are LNHNV and YYDKDF (reference sequence). As originally analysed: Reference gene primer amplification yielded estimated nucleated cell counts. Sequencing was performed with immunoSEQ multiplex PCR; in TCRdb, only in-frame clones are kept and a portion is missing. V and J calls and clone size are as listed in that table; D and trimming were resolved from the DNA. This table has 90,000 to 120,000 clones, 89% appearing once. V is TRBV15 and J is TRBJ2-7, with TRBD2 as a possible D gene (6 bases). This clonotype originated in a man aged 40-55 years with active or convalescent COVID-19. The sample consisted of peripheral blood. CDR3 protein: CATSRGASGTSEQYF. The CDR3 nucleotides are TGTGCCACCAGCAGAGGGGCTTCCGGGACTTCCGAGCAGTACTTC.